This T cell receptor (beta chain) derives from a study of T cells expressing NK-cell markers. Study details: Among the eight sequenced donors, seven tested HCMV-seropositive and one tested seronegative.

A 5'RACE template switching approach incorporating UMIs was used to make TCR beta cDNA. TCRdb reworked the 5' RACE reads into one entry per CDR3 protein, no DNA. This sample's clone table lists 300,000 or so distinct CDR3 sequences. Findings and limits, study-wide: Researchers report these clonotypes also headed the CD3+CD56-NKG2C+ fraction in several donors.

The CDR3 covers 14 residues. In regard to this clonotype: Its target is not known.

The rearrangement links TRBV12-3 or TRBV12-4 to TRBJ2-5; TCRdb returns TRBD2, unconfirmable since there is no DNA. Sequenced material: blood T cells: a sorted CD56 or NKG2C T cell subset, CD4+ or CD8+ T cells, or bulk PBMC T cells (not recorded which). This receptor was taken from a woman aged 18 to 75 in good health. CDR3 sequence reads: CASSLGLAGASQYF.